This TCR beta chain was found in a study of memory CD4+ T cells and cytomegalovirus serostatus. The table came from immunoSEQ multiplex PCR; TCRdb's copy has only in-frame clones and leaves some out. Of tens of thousands of clones listed, under 90% are singletons. Single viable CD3+CD4+CD8-CD45RO+ cells were sorted as the memory CD4+ T cells. The trim removed 3 bases at V and 5 bases at J, leaving 6 bases unmatched. This CDR3 spans 15 amino acids. Germline CDR1 MGHRA, CDR2 YSYEKL. This TCR was recovered from an adult in good health and CMV-seronegative. Some clones in this sample may be carry-over from other donors' samples. The chain recombines TRBV4-1 with TRBJ2-5, with TRBD2 matching 10 bases. The specimen was memory CD4+ T cells from blood. The CDR3 protein is CASSQEGTSVETQYF. The CDR3 DNA sequence: TGCGCCAGCAGCCAGGAAGGGACTAGCGTGGAGACCCAGTACTTC.